This T cell receptor beta chain was captured by sequencing in a study of beta chain features in type 1 diabetes. The study's findings and limits: Moderately but significantly shorter TCRB CDR3s were found in Type 1 diabetes patients in all four CD4+ subsets. There were fewer insertions and more deletions at the VDJ junctions of type 1 diabetes patients.

A note on this clone: What it binds is not known.

Expressed TCRB transcripts were sequenced because the isolated RNA had all been reverse transcribed beforehand. An average roughly 3.6 million reads came from naive, central memory and regulatory T cell samples. Data came from immunoSEQ multiplex PCR; TCRdb stores just in-frame clones and leaves some out. The table lists more than 300,000 clones, about 10% of them singletons. CD45RO/CCR7/CD25/CD127/CD95/CD27 sorting isolated CD4+ naive, central memory, regulatory and stem cell-like memory cells. This sequence was found in a young man with type 1 diabetes. Sequenced material: central memory CD4+ T cells from blood.

CDR3 sequence reads: CASSFGHGELFF. CDR3 coding DNA: TGTGCCAGCAGCTTTGGACACGGGGAGCTGTTTTTT. V is TRBV5-6 and J is TRBJ2-2, with D possibly TRBD1 on 5 matching bases. The germline gives CDR1 SGHDT, CDR2 YYEEEE. The CDR3 totals 12 residues. Trimming removed 2 bases at V and 7 bases at J, with 6 bases between.